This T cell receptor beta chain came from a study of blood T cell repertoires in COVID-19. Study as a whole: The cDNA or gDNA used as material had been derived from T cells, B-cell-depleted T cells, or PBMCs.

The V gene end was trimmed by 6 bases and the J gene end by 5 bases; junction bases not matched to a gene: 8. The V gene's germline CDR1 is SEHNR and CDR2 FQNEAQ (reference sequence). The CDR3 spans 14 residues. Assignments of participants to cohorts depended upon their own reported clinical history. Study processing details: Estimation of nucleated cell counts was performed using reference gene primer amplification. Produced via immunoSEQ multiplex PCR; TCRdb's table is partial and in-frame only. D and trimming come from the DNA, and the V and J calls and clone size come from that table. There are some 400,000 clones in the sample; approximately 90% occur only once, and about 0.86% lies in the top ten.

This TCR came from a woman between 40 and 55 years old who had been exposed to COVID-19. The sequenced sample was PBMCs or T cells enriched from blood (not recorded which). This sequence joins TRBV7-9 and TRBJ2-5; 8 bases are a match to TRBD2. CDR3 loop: CASRPLAVVETQYF. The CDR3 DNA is TGTGCCAGCAGGCCACTAGCGGTCGTCGAGACCCAGTACTTC.